This T cell receptor (beta chain) was captured by sequencing in a study of blood T cells in healthy people across ages. This clonotype has more than one count but fewer than ten. Its antigen is still unknown. This CDR3 is built from 12 residues. The ends lost 8 bases at V and 5 bases at J; junction bases unmatched: 4. Germline CDR1 DFQATT, CDR2 SNEGSKA (reference sequence). Next came a second PCR, run for roughly 7 to 12 cycles, which used a sample-barcoded 5' primer along with a J-beta primer mix. All cDNA molecules were each tagged by a template-switch adaptor with 12 random nucleotides. One entry per CDR3 protein, called by TCRdb with MiXCR from the 5' RACE reads. Among about 1.8 million distinct CDR3 sequences listed, about 50% were seen once. General study findings and limits: Roughly linear declines in TCR beta diversity per million T cells occurred with age.

The TCR was taken from a woman aged 40-49 years in good health. The material sequenced was blood. This chain links TRBV20-1 with TRBJ2-7, with 12 bases lining up with TRBD2. The CDR3 coding sequence is TGCAGTCAACTAGCGGGGGGACACGAGCAGTACTTC. Protein: CSQLAGGHEQYF.